This T cell receptor beta chain was identified during a study of T cells after yellow fever vaccination. This CDR3 contains 16 residues. Unmatched junction bases numbered 6, after V lost 4 bases and J lost 8 bases. Germline assignment: CDR1 SGHRS and CDR2 YFSETQ. Template switching with 5'RACE generated the TCR cDNA and added a universal primer site and UMIs. Each CDR3 protein is one row after TCRdb ran MiXCR on the 5' RACE reads. This sample has 350,000 to 450,000 distinct CDR3 sequences, with about 19% found just once. A remark on this clonotype: What it binds is unknown.

The study's findings and limits: A weaker secondary response peaked on day 5, the primary on day 15. Some clonotypes were seen in both the CD4 and the CD8 compartments. These made up a small share and likely arose from convergent recombination. One caveat is that FACS-sorted repertoires could contain abundant clonotypes contaminating from the bulk population.

Sequences were derived from PBMCs, sampled before the yellow fever booster vaccination. This chain links TRBV5-1 with TRBJ2-1, with 16 bases lining up with TRBD2. The source of this sequence is a man aged 18 to 30 who received the YFV17D yellow fever vaccine. The CDR3 bases are TGCGCCAGCAGCATGGGGACTAGCGGGGGGGGCGATGAGCAGTTCTTC. Its translation is CASSMGTSGGGDEQFF.